This T cell receptor beta chain originates from a study of cytomegalovirus exposure and HLA in healthy donors. Regarding the study as a whole: TCR beta V- and J-gene trimming was later associated with a missense DCLRE1C variant. Sequencing depth across donors, presence/absence analyses assumed, was roughly uniform.

At the time of sampling, donors were nominally healthy, though unrecorded immune exposures were likely. As regards this clone: Antigen specificity is unknown.

The PCR employed 60 Vbeta primers together with 13 Jbeta primers. Here immunoSEQ multiplex PCR was the method, and the copy in TCRdb shows in-frame clones only, minus some. This repertoire shows some 130,000 clones, around three quarters found once; its top ten account for more than 3%. Trimming shortened V by 0 bases and J by 5 bases, and 14 bases separated the two germline ends. Germline V gene lookup returns CDR1 SGDLS and CDR2 YYNGEE. CDR3 length: 15 amino acids. The clonotype originates from a male donor in good health and CMV-seronegative. Sequencing was done on a sample of PBMCs. The chain recombines TRBV9 with TRBJ1-1; TRBD1 might be the D (6 bases). The CDR3 spells CASSVEAGVTTEAFF. CDR3 in DNA: TGTGCCAGCAGCGTAGAGGCAGGGGTAACGACTGAAGCTTTCTTT.